These 32 T cell receptor beta chains came from one sample sequenced in a study of T cells in Graves' hyperthyroidism and ophthalmopathy. There were TCR beta CDR3 regions amplified from RNA transcripts. In the first-round RT-PCR of the TCR CDR3, the HTBI primer set was used. TCRdb used MiXCR to reprocess the multiplex PCR reads, holding one entry per CDR3 protein. Of around 580,000 distinct CDR3 sequences listed, around 15% were seen once; the top ten hold approximately 18%. The material sequenced was blood. The receptor source for this set is a woman aged 18-35 years with Graves' hyperthyroidism.

In its sample, this clonotype was seen many times. DNA of the CDR3: TGTGCCAGCAGCACTAGCGGTCCAGTCACAGATACGCAGTATTTT. This codes for CASSTSGPVTDTQYF. J is TRBJ2-3 and V is TRBV11-2; 8 nucleotides line up with TRBD2. The trim removed 5 bases at V and 2 bases at J, leaving 6 bases unmatched. The CDR3 consists of 15 residues. Germline V gives CDR1 SGHAT, CDR2 FQNNGV. Variable domain in full (rest from reference TRBV11-2 and TRBJ2-3): EAGVAQSPRYKIIEKRQSVAFWCNPISGHATLYWYQQILGQGPKLLIQFQNNGVVDDSQLPKDRFSAERLKGVDSTLKIQPAKLEDSAVYLCASSTSGPVTDTQYFGPGTRLTVL.

This clonotype was recorded many times. The chain combines TRBV6-1 with TRBJ2-7; no clear D gene. The V gene's germline CDR1 is MNHNS and CDR2 SASEGT. The CDR3 is 12 amino acids. The V end lost 4 bases, the J end lost 3 bases, and 7 bases lay between the germline ends. The CDR3 DNA sequence: TGTGCCAGCAGTGTAGAGTACTACGAGCAGTACTTC. The encoded protein is CASSVEYYEQYF.

This clonotype was found a few times. The J gene is TRBJ2-1, the V gene TRBV20-1; 10 bases agree with TRBD2. V shed 6 bases, J shed 3 bases, and the junction held 8 bases outside the gene matches. The CDR3 extends over 15 amino acids. CDR1 and CDR2 (germline): DFQATT, SNEGSKA (reference sequence). CDR3 amino acids: CSAPTSGSVYNEQFF. CDR3 sequence (DNA): TGCAGTGCCCCGACTAGCGGGTCTGTCTACAATGAGCAGTTCTTC.

This chain links TRBV29-1 with TRBJ1-2; TRBD1 matches 7 bases. Germline V gives CDR1 SQVTM, CDR2 ANQGSEA. The CDR3 has 12 residues. J lost 10 bases, V lost 1 base, and 6 bases had no gene match. The CDR3 DNA follows: TGCAGCGTTGAAGGACAGGGAATAGCCTACACCTTC. It yields the protein CSVEGQGIAYTF.

The sample holds many counts of this clonotype. The V call is TRBV9, the J call TRBJ1-1; possibly TRBD1 for D (5 bases). The CDR3 runs 15 residues. Between the trimmed V and J ends, which lost 0 bases and 3 bases, there was a span of 12 bases. The germline V gene encodes CDR1 SGDLS and CDR2 YYNGEE. CDR3 nucleotides: TGTGCCAGCAGCGTAGTTCCAGGAGGGGACACTGAAGCTTTCTTT. It is translated as CASSVVPGGDTEAFF.

The table lists this clonotype with a few counts. This rearrangement joins TRBV9 to TRBJ1-1; D call uncertain. This CDR3 region has 14 residues. Trimming shortened V by 3 bases and J by 10 bases, and 19 bases separated the two germline ends. Germline V CDR1 and CDR2: SGDLS, YYNGEE. For the CDR3, the DNA is TGTGCCAGCAGCGACGTAAGGACTGAGCCTCGAGCTTTCTTT. Amino acid sequence: CASSDVRTEPRAFF.

This clonotype came up many times. The chain links TRBV13 to TRBJ2-5; D might be TRBD1 (6 bases). V was trimmed by 4 bases and J by 4 bases, leaving 16 bases between them. This CDR3 comprises 15 residues. Germline values: CDR1 PRHDT, CDR2 FYEKMQ (reference sequence). This CDR3 is CASSSRQVSAETQYF. The CDR3 nucleotides are TGTGCCAGCAGCTCCAGACAGGTTTCGGCAGAGACCCAGTACTTC.

In this sample, this clonotype turned up many times. CDR3 nucleotide sequence: TGTGCCAGCATGGGTTGGGCCTACGAGCAGTACTTC. Its translation: CASMGWAYEQYF. The chain employs TRBV7-8 and TRBJ2-7; D is unresolved. There are 12 residues in the CDR3. CDR1 is SGHVS and CDR2 is FQNEAQ in the germline V gene. Trimming shortened V by 7 bases and J by 2 bases, and 9 bases separated the two germline ends.

This clonotype was seen a handful of times. This chain uses TRBV18 with TRBJ2-7, with D possibly being TRBD1 or TRBD2 (5 bases each). The germline V gene has CDR1 KGHSH and CDR2 LQKENI. This CDR3 is built from 14 residues. Trimming shortened V by 2 bases and J by 3 bases, and 11 bases separated the two germline ends. CDR3 in amino acids: CASSPEGTGYEQYF. CDR3 nucleotides: TGTGCCAGCTCACCAGAGGGGACCGGCTACGAGCAGTACTTC.

The table lists this clonotype with a few counts. This chain connects TRBV5-8 to TRBJ2-3; unclear D gene. This CDR3 is built from 14 residues. Looked up from germline, CDR1 is SGHTS and CDR2 is YDEGEE. V was shortened by 0 bases and J by 0 bases, with 5 bases between the two germline ends. In nucleotides, the CDR3 is TGTGCCAGCAGCTTGGCCAGGAGCACAGATACGCAGTATTTT. Its protein is CASSLARSTDTQYF.

This rearrangement joins TRBV4-3 to TRBJ1-4, with 8 bases identical to TRBD1. The CDR3 is 14 amino acids. CDR1 and CDR2 (germline): LGHNA, YSLEER. J lost 4 bases, V lost 6 bases, and 4 bases had no gene match. For the CDR3, the DNA is TGCGCCAGCAGTAAGACAGGGGTTAATGAAAAACTGTTTTTT. It codes for CASSKTGVNEKLFF.

As regards this clonotype: With a far larger clone one base away, a read error is the likely cause. The V call is TRBV2, the J call TRBJ1-4; D remains unclear. Germline CDR1 SNHLY, CDR2 FYNNEI. The CDR3 runs to 11 residues. Written as DNA, the CDR3 is TGTGCCAACAGTGAACGTGAAAAACTGTTTTTT. This encodes CANSEREKLFF.

The chain recombines TRBV20-1 with TRBJ2-3; D is perhaps TRBD1 (6 bases). Per germline, CDR1 DFQATT and CDR2 SNEGSKA (reference sequence). This CDR3 is 16 amino acids long. V was trimmed by 5 bases and J by 0 bases, leaving 18 bases between them. DNA for the CDR3: TGCAGTGCTCCCCAGACAGGAATGACTAGCACAGATACGCAGTATTTT. Its translation is CSAPQTGMTSTDTQYF.

The chain links TRBV20-1 to TRBJ2-2, with 12 positions matching TRBD2. From germline, CDR1 is DFQATT and CDR2 SNEGSKA (reference sequence). After removal of 6 bases from V and 3 bases from J, the junction contained 14 bases not matched to a gene. The CDR3 has 18 residues. In DNA form, the CDR3 reads TGCAGTGCCGCCCCCCTAGCGGGAGGGCCGATCGACACCGGGGAGCTGTTTTTT. Encoded protein: CSAAPLAGGPIDTGELFF.

The chain couples TRBV12-5 to TRBJ1-2; tentatively, D is TRBD1 (5 bases). Per germline, CDR1 LGHNT and CDR2 FRNRAP. Trimming took off 6 bases at V and 7 bases at J, with 15 bases between the two ends. The CDR3 runs to 13 residues. The CDR3 is CASGSDTGSGYTF. CDR3 in DNA: TGTGCTAGTGGCTCGGACACCGGGAGTGGCTACACCTTC.

This clonotype was counted ten times or more. The chain couples TRBV7-9 to TRBJ2-5; D gene ambiguous. The CDR3 covers 13 residues. Germline CDR1 is SEHNR and CDR2 is FQNEAQ (reference sequence). The V gene lost 5 bases and the J gene lost 5 bases, with 12 bases spanning the gap. This CDR3 reads CASSPLKGETQYF. DNA for the CDR3: TGTGCCAGCAGCCCCCTAAAAGGCGAGACCCAGTACTTC.

This clonotype was counted between two and nine times. The CDR3 reads CASSGTEHQPQHF. The CDR3 region has the DNA TGTGCCAGCAGTGGGACAGAACATCAGCCCCAGCATTTT. V is TRBV2 and J is TRBJ1-5, with D possibly being TRBD1 (6 bases). Germline V gene data show CDR1 as SNHLY and CDR2 as FYNNEI. The CDR3 sequence is 13 residues long. Trimming cost V 4 bases and J 5 bases, with 9 bases left between them. Filled out from reference TRBV2 and TRBJ1-5, the complete variable domain reads EPEVTQTPSHQVTQMGQEVILRCVPISNHLYFYWYRQILGQKVEFLVSFYNNEISEKSEIFDDQFSVERPDGSNFTLKIRSTKLEDSAMYFCASSGTEHQPQHFGDGTRLSIL.

This rearrangement joins TRBV5-1 to TRBJ2-7; 7 bases are a match to TRBD1. The CDR3 covers 15 residues. Trimming removed 2 bases from V and 2 bases from J; junction bases left unmatched: 7. Germline CDR1 is SGHRS and CDR2 is YFSETQ. The CDR3 DNA follows: TGCGCCAGCAGCTTCATAGGGGACAGAACCTACGAGCAGTACTTC. Encoded protein: CASSFIGDRTYEQYF. The full variable domain, in which reference TRBV5-1 and TRBJ2-7 provide the parts outside the CDR3, is KAGVTQTPRYLIKTRGQQVTLSCSPISGHRSVSWYQQTPGQGLQFLFEYFSETQRNKGNFPGRFSGRQFSNSRSEMNVSTLELGDSALYLCASSFIGDRTYEQYFGPGTRLTVT.

This clonotype was counted ten times or more. This chain joins TRBV12-3 or TRBV12-4 and TRBJ1-2, with TRBD1 matching over 9 bases. J was trimmed by 7 bases and V by 5 bases; bases with no gene match: 11. There are 15 residues in the CDR3. CDR3 protein: CASSTPGQGMGGYTF. In DNA, the CDR3 is TGTGCCAGCAGTACCCCGGGACAGGGAATGGGTGGCTACACCTTC.

This clonotype has just a few counts. The V call is TRBV5-1, the J call TRBJ1-6; D possibly corresponds to TRBD1 (6 bases). V lost 0 bases and J lost 8, with 15 bases in between. CDR3 length: 16 amino acids. Germline V lookup: CDR1 SGHRS, CDR2 YFSETQ. The CDR3 DNA sequence: TGCGCCAGCAGCTTGGGAGGTCTACAGGGAGATTCACCCCTCCACTTT. Protein: CASSLGGLQGDSPLHF.

The gene calls are TRBV24-1 and TRBJ2-5, with 7 nucleotides matching TRBD1. After removal of 10 bases from V and 1 base from J, the junction contained 5 bases not matched to a gene. CDR3 length: 13 amino acids. Germline V gives CDR1 KGHDR, CDR2 SFDVKD. The CDR3 here is CATRQGGQETQYF. The CDR3 DNA follows: TGTGCCACAAGACAGGGCGGCCAAGAGACCCAGTACTTC.

This clonotype occurred once. The junction does not match germline at one end; this may be a read error. The chain is built from TRBV29-1 and TRBJ2-1, with D unclear. There are 9 residues in the CDR3. The germline V gene encodes CDR1 SQVTM and CDR2 ANQGSEA. The CDR3 region has the DNA TGCAGCGTTGGTAATGAGCAGTCCTTC. The encoded protein is CSVGNEQSF.

The V call is TRBV24-1, the J call TRBJ2-2, with unresolved D. Germline CDR1 and CDR2: KGHDR and SFDVKD. V shed 4 bases and J shed 6 bases, with 8 bases lying between them. The CDR3 sequence is 13 residues long. CDR3 coding DNA: TGTGCCACCAGTGACCCCAACCCCGGGGAGCTGTTTTTT. This sequence encodes CATSDPNPGELFF.

This clonotype showed up many times. V usage is TRBV7-9 and J usage is TRBJ2-1, with a possible D match to TRBD2 (6 bases). Germline V gene sequence: CDR1 SEHNR, CDR2 FQNEAQ (reference sequence). The CDR3 spans 15 residues. V was shortened by 5 bases and J by 9 bases, with 20 bases between the two germline ends. CDR3 coding DNA: TGTGCCAGCAGCCCGCGGGAAGCTTCTGCTGGTGAGCAGTTCTTC. Protein: CASSPREASAGEQFF.

This clonotype was counted many times. DNA for the CDR3: TGTGCCAGCAGCTCCGGGGCTAGCGGGAGGTCGGCAGATACGCAGTATTTT. Protein: CASSSGASGRSADTQYF. The chain is built from TRBV7-9 and TRBJ2-3; the match to TRBD2 covers 11 bases. V lost 4 bases, J lost 4 bases, and 10 bases stayed unmatched. Germline lookup yields CDR1 SEHNR and CDR2 FQNEAQ (reference sequence). The CDR3 is 17 residues long. The variable domain in full, completed from reference TRBV7-9 and TRBJ2-3, reads DTGVSQNPRHKITKRGQNVTFRCDPISEHNRLYWYRQTLGQGPEFLTYFQNEAQLEKSRLLSDRFSAERPKGSFSTLEIQRTEQGDSAMYLCASSSGASGRSADTQYFGPGTRLTVL.

This chain joins TRBV5-1 and TRBJ2-1, with 7 bases that match TRBD1. Germline CDR1 reads SGHRS; CDR2 reads YFSETQ. With 4 bases clipped from V and 9 bases from J, the junction kept 13 bases outside the gene matches. This CDR3 spans 15 amino acids. CDR3 DNA sequence: TGCGCCAGCAGCCCCCCGACAGGGATCCCCGCTGAGCAGTTCTTC. Protein: CASSPPTGIPAEQFF.

This clonotype came up a few times. V and J are TRBV6-1 and TRBJ1-5; tentatively, D is TRBD1 (6 bases). Germline CDR1 reads MNHNS; CDR2 reads SASEGT. This CDR3 spans 11 amino acids. V lost 9 bases and J lost 7, with 10 bases in between. As DNA, the CDR3 is TGTGCCAGGTCAGGGGACCAGCCCCAGCATTTT. Translated: CARSGDQPQHF.

This clonotype appeared many times. The rearrangement joins TRBV28 to TRBJ1-2; D perhaps matches TRBD1 (5 bases). Trimming left V 5 bases short and J 4 bases short, with 8 bases between. The CDR3 extends over 12 amino acids. The germline gives CDR1 MDHEN, CDR2 SYDVKM. In nucleotides, the CDR3 is TGTGCCAGCAGTCCCCAGGGCTATGGCTACACCTTC. As protein: CASSPQGYGYTF.

This clonotype turned up a few times. For the CDR3, the DNA is TGTGCCAGCAGTTTACTCATTAGTGGTGGCTACACCTTC. Residues: CASSLLISGGYTF. The rearrangement links TRBV12-3 or TRBV12-4 to TRBJ1-2; D gene ambiguous. The V and J ends lost 2 bases and 7 bases respectively, with 11 bases between them. The CDR3 has 13 amino acids.

The rearrangement joins TRBV20-1 to TRBJ2-7, with D possibly being TRBD2 (7 bases). V was shortened by 3 bases and J by 6 bases, with 24 bases between the two germline ends. Germline CDR1 and CDR2: DFQATT and SNEGSKA (reference sequence). The CDR3 has 16 residues. The CDR3 sequence: CSARPLSLAEGGEQYF. CDR3 DNA: TGCAGTGCTAGGCCCCTTAGCCTAGCGGAGGGGGGCGAGCAGTACTTC.

This sequence joins TRBV20-1 and TRBJ2-7, with 13 bases lining up with TRBD2. The CDR3 is 19 residues long. The V gene end was trimmed by 3 bases and the J gene end by 1 base; junction bases not matched to a gene: 15. The germline gives CDR1 DFQATT, CDR2 SNEGSKA (reference sequence). The CDR3 sequence: CSARLGGTSGITRSYEQYF. In DNA form, the CDR3 reads TGCAGTGCTAGGTTGGGCGGGACTAGCGGGATAACTCGGTCCTACGAGCAGTACTTC.

This clonotype was found many times. This sequence joins TRBV3-1 and TRBJ2-3; no clear D gene. Germline V gene lookup returns CDR1 LGHDT and CDR2 YNNKEL (reference sequence). The V and J ends lost 1 base and 5 bases respectively, with 10 bases between them. The CDR3 length is 14 residues. CDR3 sequence reads: CASSQAPGGDTQYF. DNA of the CDR3: TGTGCCAGCAGCCAAGCCCCGGGCGGAGATACGCAGTATTTT.